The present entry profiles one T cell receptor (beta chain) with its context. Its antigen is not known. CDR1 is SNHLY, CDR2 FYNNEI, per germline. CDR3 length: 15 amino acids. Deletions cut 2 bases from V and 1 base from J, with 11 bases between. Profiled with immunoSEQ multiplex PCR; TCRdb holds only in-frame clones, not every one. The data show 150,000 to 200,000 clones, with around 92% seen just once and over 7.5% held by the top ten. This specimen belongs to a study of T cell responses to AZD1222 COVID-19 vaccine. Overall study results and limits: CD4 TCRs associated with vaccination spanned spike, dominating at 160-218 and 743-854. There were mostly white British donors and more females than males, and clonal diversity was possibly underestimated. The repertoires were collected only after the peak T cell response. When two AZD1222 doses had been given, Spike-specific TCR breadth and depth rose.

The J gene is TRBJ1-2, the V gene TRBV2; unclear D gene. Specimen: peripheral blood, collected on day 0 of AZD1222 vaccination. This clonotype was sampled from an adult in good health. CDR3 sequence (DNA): TGTGCCAGCAGTGAAAGATCACCTATTAACTATGGCTACACCTTC. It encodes CASSERSPINYGYTF.